This TCR beta chain is drawn from a study of blood T cell repertoires in COVID-19. At the level of the study: The United States, Italy and Spain provided the acute and convalescent COVID-19 samples.

With V trimmed by 4 bases and J by 2 bases, 4 bases remained unmatched. Germline V gene sequence: CDR1 MNHNY, CDR2 SVGAGI (reference sequence). CDR3 size: 14 residues. How the authors handled the data: Using reference gene primer amplification, nucleated cell counts were estimated. TCRdb's copy holds only in-frame clones and misses some; the assay was immunoSEQ multiplex PCR. From that table come the V and J calls and clone size; the DNA was used to work out D and trimming. Of about 270,000 clones in the sample, approximately 87% were seen once. Sample: peripheral blood. This sequence was found in a human donor in a cohort sampled during active COVID-19. The genes are TRBV6-6 and TRBJ1-1; 7 bases fit TRBD1. CDR3 coding DNA: TGTGCCAGCAGTTCGGGACAGTTCAACACTGAAGCTTTCTTT. It translates to CASSSGQFNTEAFF.